Shown below are 25 T cell receptor beta chains from a single sample sequenced in a study of blood T cell repertoires in COVID-19. The table came from immunoSEQ multiplex PCR; TCRdb's copy has only in-frame clones and leaves some out. The sample shows roughly 220,000 clones, approximately 86% of them seen only once. The material sequenced was peripheral blood. The receptors were sampled from a woman between 50 and 59 years old with COVID-19, enrolled during active disease.

The J gene is TRBJ2-7, the V gene TRBV11-2; 8 positions agree with TRBD1. The ends lost 2 bases at V and 0 bases at J; junction bases unmatched: 12. Germline V gene data show CDR1 as SGHAT and CDR2 as FQNNGV. The CDR3 has 18 residues. The CDR3: CASSLRGSWTGSSYEQYF. DNA of the CDR3: TGTGCCAGCAGCTTAAGGGGAAGCTGGACAGGGAGCTCCTACGAGCAGTACTTC.

V usage is TRBV6-5 and J usage is TRBJ1-6; no clear D. V was shortened by 2 bases and J by 6 bases, with 14 bases between the two germline ends. This CDR3 contains 16 residues. Germline V gives CDR1 MNHEY, CDR2 SVGAGI. Written as DNA, the CDR3 is TGTGCCAGCAGTTACCTAAGGCCGAACAGTAATTCACCCCTCCACTTT. It encodes CASSYLRPNSNSPLHF.

The chain couples TRBV5-1 to TRBJ1-4, with 7 nucleotides matching TRBD1. The CDR3 runs 14 residues. Germline values: CDR1 SGHRS, CDR2 YFSETQ. Trimming cost V 5 bases and J 5 bases; bases outside gene matches: 6. The CDR3 region has the DNA TGCGCCAGCAGGGAGGGGGCGCAGAATGAAAAACTGTTTTTT. Amino acid sequence: CASREGAQNEKLFF.

This clone was seen once. This chain connects TRBV19 to TRBJ1-2, with D unresolved. V shed 4 bases and J shed 0 bases, with 9 bases lying between them. The CDR3 contains 14 residues. Germline V gene data show CDR1 as LNHDA and CDR2 as SQIVND (reference sequence). The CDR3 loop reads CASSTLTANYGYTF. Here the CDR3 DNA reads TGTGCCAGTAGTACCCTCACAGCTAACTATGGCTACACCTTC.

This chain connects TRBV28 to TRBJ1-1; D remains ambiguous. CDR1 is MDHEN, CDR2 SYDVKM, per germline. V dropped 2 bases and J dropped 9 bases, with 19 bases sitting between them. The CDR3 contains 15 residues. The CDR3 region is CASSLPAGPQNKAFF. CDR3 nucleotides: TGTGCCAGCAGTTTACCCGCGGGCCCTCAGAATAAAGCTTTCTTT.

The chain has TRBV9 and TRBJ1-2, with 12 positions matching TRBD1. The V gene end was trimmed by 3 bases and the J gene end by 5 bases; junction bases not matched to a gene: 11. The germline CDR1 and CDR2 sequences are SGDLS and YYNGEE. The CDR3 extends over 17 amino acids. The DNA for the CDR3 is TGTGCCAGCAGCGCACCGGGACAGGGGGCGGCACGGTATGGCTACACCTTC. Encoded protein: CASSAPGQGAARYGYTF.

The rearrangement uses TRBV4-1 and TRBJ2-4, with 10 bases fitting TRBD1. The CDR3 contains 16 residues. The J segment lost 5 bases and the V segment lost 0 bases, leaving 4 bases of the junction unmatched. Germline V gene data show CDR1 as MGHRA and CDR2 as YSYEKL. CDR3 residues: CASSQDLGQGENIQYF. Written as DNA, the CDR3 is TGCGCCAGCAGCCAAGACTTAGGACAGGGGGAAAACATTCAGTACTTC.

The rearrangement uses TRBV12-1 and TRBJ1-2; the table assigns TRBD1, which was not confirmed against the DNA. TRBV12-1 is labeled a pseudogene. The CDR3 is 11 amino acids. The DNA of the CDR3 is TGTGCCAGCAGCTTGGCCCGAGGCTACACCTTC. Translated: CASSLARGYTF.

The rearrangement joins TRBV24-1 to TRBJ1-1, with D perhaps TRBD1 (5 bases). This CDR3 has 13 residues. Trimming left V 6 bases short and J 4 bases short, with 11 bases between. Germline V gene lookup returns CDR1 KGHDR and CDR2 SFDVKD. CDR3 residues: CATSRGYSTEAFF. DNA for the CDR3: TGTGCCACCAGTAGGGGCTACAGCACTGAAGCTTTCTTT.

The V call is TRBV27, the J call TRBJ2-1; D may be TRBD1 (7 bases). CDR3 size: 14 residues. Germline V gene data show CDR1 as MNHEY and CDR2 as SMNVEV (reference sequence). V lost 2 bases, J lost 5 bases, and 10 bases lay in between. CDR3: CASSLQGEDNEQFF. For the CDR3, the DNA is TGTGCCAGCAGTTTACAGGGGGAGGACAATGAGCAGTTCTTC.

The gene calls are TRBV10-3 and TRBJ1-4; D is possibly TRBD1 (6 bases). Germline CDR1 ENHRY, CDR2 SYGVKD. The CDR3 covers 11 residues. V dropped 10 bases and J dropped 8 bases, with 11 bases sitting between them. The CDR3 DNA reads as TGTGCCACCCAGGGGAACGAAAAACTGTTTTTT. It translates to CATQGNEKLFF.

This chain uses TRBV7-2 with TRBJ1-1, with a tentative D call TRBD1 (6 bases). Germline CDR1 and CDR2: SGHTA and FQGNSA. V shed 4 bases and J shed 1 base, with 22 bases lying between them. This CDR3 is 18 amino acids long. CDR3 sequence reads: CASSSPTGRGKGNTEAFF. Written as DNA, the CDR3 is TGTGCCAGCAGCTCCCCAACGGGCAGGGGTAAAGGGAACACTGAAGCTTTCTTT.

The V gene is TRBV6-1, the J gene TRBJ1-5; D is ambiguous. The germline V gene encodes CDR1 MNHNS and CDR2 SASEGT. The V end lost 2 bases, the J end lost 7 bases, and 12 bases lay between the germline ends. The CDR3 consists of 14 residues. Here the CDR3 reads CASSERGRQQPQHF. CDR3 bases: TGTGCCAGCAGTGAAAGAGGGCGTCAACAGCCCCAGCATTTT.

The chain joins TRBV2 to TRBJ2-7; D gene unclear. V was pared by 2 bases and J by 2 bases, with 4 bases between. Looked up from germline, CDR1 is SNHLY and CDR2 is FYNNEI. The CDR3 spans 12 residues. In nucleotides, the CDR3 is TGTGCCAGCAGTGAACGGGCCTACGAGCAGTACGTC. This sequence encodes CASSERAYEQYV.

V gene TRBV20-1 combines with J gene TRBJ1-5; weak D call: TRBD1 (6 bases). The V and J ends lost 3 bases and 4 bases respectively, with 22 bases between them. The germline V gene encodes CDR1 DFQATT and CDR2 SNEGSKA (reference sequence). The CDR3 loop spans 17 amino acids. This CDR3 reads CSASLGGGLQGNQPQHF. The CDR3 DNA is TGCAGTGCTAGTTTAGGGGGGGGATTACAAGGGAATCAGCCCCAGCATTTT.

This sequence joins TRBV27 and TRBJ2-2; 9 nucleotides line up with TRBD1. From germline, CDR1 is MNHEY and CDR2 SMNVEV (reference sequence). V lost 1 base, J lost 8 bases, and 17 bases stayed unmatched. The length of the CDR3 is 19 residues. The DNA for the CDR3 is TGTGCCAGCAGTTTATTAGGTCGGGGACAGGGTAGTATTCGGGGGGAGCTGTTTTTT. This encodes CASSLLGRGQGSIRGELFF.

The chain recombines TRBV10-2 with TRBJ2-7; tentative D call: TRBD2 (5 bases). The germline gives CDR1 WSHSY, CDR2 SAAADI. The CDR3 runs to 14 residues. V was clipped by 6 bases and J by 0 bases, with 12 bases between them. The CDR3 here is CASRKIGSSYEQYV. The CDR3 DNA sequence: TGCGCCAGCAGGAAGATAGGGAGCTCCTACGAGCAGTACGTC.

V usage is TRBV6-5 and J usage is TRBJ1-2; D gene ambiguous. The V end was cut by 5 bases, the J end by 4 bases, with 14 bases between. This CDR3 comprises 14 residues. The V gene's germline CDR1 is MNHEY and CDR2 SVGAGI. For the CDR3, the DNA is TGTGCCAGCAGTCCCCTCGGAGGGCCCTATGGCTACACCTTC. Translating it yields CASSPLGGPYGYTF.

This chain uses TRBV6-2 or TRBV6-3 with TRBJ1-2; 7 bases agree with TRBD1. This CDR3 comprises 14 residues. V shed 1 base, J shed 3 bases, and the junction held 2 bases outside the gene matches. Germline CDR1 reads MNHEY; CDR2 reads SVGEGT. The CDR3 is CASSYWQGDYGYTF. The DNA for the CDR3 is TGTGCCAGCAGTTACTGGCAGGGGGACTATGGCTACACCTTC.

CDR3 in DNA: TGCAGCGTTGGCACAGCTAGCAATCAGCCCCAGCATTTT. This codes for CSVGTASNQPQHF. V and J are TRBV29-1 and TRBJ1-5; no clear D gene. In germline, CDR1 is SQVTM, CDR2 ANQGSEA. The V end was cut by 4 bases, the J end by 0 bases, with 7 bases between. This CDR3 comprises 13 residues.

The chain joins TRBV9 to TRBJ1-2; TRBD1 matches at 7 bases. The trim removed 0 bases at V and 6 bases at J, leaving 2 bases unmatched. Germline-derived CDR1 and CDR2 are SGDLS and YYNGEE. The CDR3 covers 13 residues. The CDR3 region has the DNA TGTGCCAGCAGCGTAGGAGGGGGCGATGGCTACACCTTC. Translated: CASSVGGGDGYTF.

This clone was seen more than once but under ten times. This chain connects TRBV6-5 to TRBJ1-4; 7 bases are a match to TRBD1. V lost 6 bases, J lost 7 bases, and 11 bases stayed unmatched. Germline CDR1 and CDR2: MNHEY and SVGAGI. The CDR3 covers 15 residues. The chain's CDR3 is CASRYRGASREKLFF. In nucleotides, the CDR3 is TGTGCCAGCAGATACAGGGGCGCCTCACGTGAAAAACTGTTTTTT.

This chain links TRBV19 with TRBJ1-3; D unclear. The CDR3 spans 15 residues. The germline V and J ends were trimmed by 0 bases and 0 bases, with 6 bases remaining between them. CDR1 and CDR2 from the germline V gene are LNHDA and SQIVND (reference sequence). The chain's CDR3 is CASSIDLSSGNTIYF. The CDR3 DNA is TGTGCCAGTAGTATAGATCTAAGCTCTGGAAACACCATATATTTT.

The chain couples TRBV19 to TRBJ2-2; D is unclear. V dropped 7 bases and J dropped 2 bases, with 14 bases sitting between them. In germline, CDR1 is LNHDA, CDR2 SQIVND (reference sequence). CDR3 length: 15 amino acids. The CDR3 loop reads CASILRHVNTGELFF. CDR3 nucleotide sequence: TGTGCCAGTATTCTGAGACACGTAAACACCGGGGAGCTGTTTTTT.

This chain connects TRBV6-5 to TRBJ1-6, with 11 bases matching TRBD1. CDR1 is MNHEY and CDR2 is SVGAGI in the germline V gene. This CDR3 comprises 15 residues. The junction had 7 bases not matched to a gene; V was cut back by 6 bases and J by 9 bases. In DNA form, the CDR3 reads TGTGCCAGCAGAACCAAGGGACAGGGGGTTTCACCCCTCCACTTT. It translates to CASRTKGQGVSPLHF.